The sequence of this T cell receptor beta chain was determined in a study of cytomegalovirus exposure and HLA in healthy donors. General observations from the study: Some segments of the V type, notably TRBV6-2 and TRBV6-3, were excluded as indistinguishable. Later analysis showed TCR association rates varying by HLA locus, highest for DRB1 and lowest for HLA-C.

In regard to this clone: Its antigen is not identified.

Germline trimming cut 1 base from V and 2 bases from J; bases unmatched to any gene: 7. The CDR3 is 16 residues long. The V gene's germline CDR1 is SGHTA and CDR2 FQGTGA. The PCR used 60 Vbeta and 13 Jbeta primers. Sequencing used immunoSEQ multiplex PCR; TCRdb keeps in-frame clones, though not all of them. Among approximately 100,000 clones listed, more than 75% were seen once. This sequence originates from a woman between 50 and 59 years old in good health and CMV-seropositive. This chain joins TRBV7-3 and TRBJ1-2; 7 bases fit TRBD1. The source material was PBMCs. This CDR3 is CASSLNWDSRNYGYTF. The CDR3 DNA reads as TGTGCCAGCAGCTTAAATTGGGACAGCCGAAACTATGGCTACACCTTC.